This TCR beta chain was captured in a study of CD8+CD57+ T cells in acquired aplastic anemia. Study as a whole: When averaged, DNA from sorted CD4+ and CD8+ cells came to approximately 3 ug. Study results and limitations: Patients and healthy controls showed no significant CD8+ Simpson's diversity difference.

This clonotype was found many times. Its specificity is unknown. Profiles of TCR beta VDJ and CDR3 were generated from a genomic DNA template. TCRdb reprocessed the reads with MiXCR, giving one entry per CDR3 protein. The data contain roughly 150,000 distinct CDR3 sequences, more than 45% of them singletons. V was cut by 0 bases and J by 4 bases, with 13 bases left in between. This CDR3 is 16 amino acids long. CDR1 and CDR2 from the germline V gene are SGHRS and YFSETQ. Sequenced patients had shown CD8+CD57+ cell expansion by flow cytometry. No patient had been given any therapy when blood was sampled. The source of this sequence is a human donor with aplastic anemia. The specimen sequenced was sorted CD4+, CD8+, or CD8+CD57+ T cells (not recorded which) from PBMCs. J is TRBJ2-2 and V is TRBV5-1, with unresolved D. CDR3 coding DNA: TGCGCCAGCAGCTTGGTCCCGGGTATAGGCACCGGGGAGCTGTTTTTT. As protein: CASSLVPGIGTGELFF.